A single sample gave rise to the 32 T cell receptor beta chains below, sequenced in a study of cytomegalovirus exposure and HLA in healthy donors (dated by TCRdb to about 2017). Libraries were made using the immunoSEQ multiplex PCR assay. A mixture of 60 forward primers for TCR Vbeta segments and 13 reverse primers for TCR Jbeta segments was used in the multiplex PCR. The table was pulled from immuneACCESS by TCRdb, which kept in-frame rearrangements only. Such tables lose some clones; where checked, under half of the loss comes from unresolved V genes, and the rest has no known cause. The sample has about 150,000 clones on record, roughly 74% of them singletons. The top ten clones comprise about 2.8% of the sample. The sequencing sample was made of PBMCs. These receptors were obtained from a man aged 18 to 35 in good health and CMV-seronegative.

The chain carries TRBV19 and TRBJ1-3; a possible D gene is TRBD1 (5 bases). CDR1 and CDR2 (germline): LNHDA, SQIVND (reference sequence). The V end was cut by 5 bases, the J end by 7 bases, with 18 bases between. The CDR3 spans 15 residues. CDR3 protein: CASSFRALKGNTIYF. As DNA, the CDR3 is TGTGCCAGTAGTTTCCGGGCCTTAAAGGGGAACACCATATATTTT.

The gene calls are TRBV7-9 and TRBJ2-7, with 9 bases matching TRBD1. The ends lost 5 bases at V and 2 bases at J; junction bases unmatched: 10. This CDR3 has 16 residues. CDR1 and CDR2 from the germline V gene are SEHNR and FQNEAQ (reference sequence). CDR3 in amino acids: CASSGELRTGAYEQYF. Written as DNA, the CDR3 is TGTGCCAGCAGCGGGGAGTTGCGGACAGGGGCCTACGAGCAGTACTTC.

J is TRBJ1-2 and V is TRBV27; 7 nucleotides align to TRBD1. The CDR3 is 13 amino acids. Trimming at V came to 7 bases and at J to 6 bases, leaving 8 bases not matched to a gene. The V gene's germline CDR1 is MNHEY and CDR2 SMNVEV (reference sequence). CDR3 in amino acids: CASTQGGLDGYTF. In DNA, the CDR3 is TGTGCCAGCACGCAGGGGGGACTGGATGGCTACACCTTC.

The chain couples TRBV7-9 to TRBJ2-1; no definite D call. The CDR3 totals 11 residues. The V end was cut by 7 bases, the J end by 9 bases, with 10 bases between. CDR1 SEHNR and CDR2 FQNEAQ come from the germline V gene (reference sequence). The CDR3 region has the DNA TGTGCCAGCACCGTCAGTGTTGAGCAGTTCTTC. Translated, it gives CASTVSVEQFF.

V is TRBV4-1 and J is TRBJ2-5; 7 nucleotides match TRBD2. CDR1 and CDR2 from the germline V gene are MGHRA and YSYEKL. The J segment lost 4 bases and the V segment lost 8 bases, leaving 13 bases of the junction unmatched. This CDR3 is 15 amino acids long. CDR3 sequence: CASFWRASGRETQYF. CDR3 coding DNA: TGCGCCAGCTTTTGGAGGGCTAGCGGACGAGAGACCCAGTACTTC.

The CDR3 loop reads CASSLSNRADTQYF. CDR3 nucleotide sequence: TGCGCCAGCAGCTTGTCGAACAGGGCCGATACGCAGTATTTT. The V call is TRBV5-1, the J call TRBJ2-3, with a possible D match to TRBD1 (6 bases). Germline CDR1 reads SGHRS; CDR2 reads YFSETQ. The CDR3 is made up of 14 amino acids. With 1 base removed from V and 6 bases from J, the gap between germline ends came to 12 bases.

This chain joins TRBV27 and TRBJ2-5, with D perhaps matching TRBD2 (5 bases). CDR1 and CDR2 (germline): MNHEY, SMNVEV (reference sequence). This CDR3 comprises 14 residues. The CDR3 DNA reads TGTGCAAACCTGACCCGGCTAGCAGAAGAGACCCAGTACTTC. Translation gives CANLTRLAEETQYF.

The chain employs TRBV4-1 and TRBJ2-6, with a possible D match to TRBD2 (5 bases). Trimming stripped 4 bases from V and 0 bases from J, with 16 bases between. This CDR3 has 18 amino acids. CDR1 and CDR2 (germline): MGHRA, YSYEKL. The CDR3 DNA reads TGCGCCAGCAGCCGAGCAGGACTGTTCCTCTCTGGGGCCAACGTCCTGACTTTC. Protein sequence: CASSRAGLFLSGANVLTF.

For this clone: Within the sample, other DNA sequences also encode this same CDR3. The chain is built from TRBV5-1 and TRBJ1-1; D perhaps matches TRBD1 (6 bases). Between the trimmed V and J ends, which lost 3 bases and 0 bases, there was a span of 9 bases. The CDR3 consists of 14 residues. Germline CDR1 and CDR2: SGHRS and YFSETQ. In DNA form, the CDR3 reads TGCGCCAGCAGCTCTGGACAGTTGAACACTGAAGCTTTCTTT. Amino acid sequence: CASSSGQLNTEAFF.

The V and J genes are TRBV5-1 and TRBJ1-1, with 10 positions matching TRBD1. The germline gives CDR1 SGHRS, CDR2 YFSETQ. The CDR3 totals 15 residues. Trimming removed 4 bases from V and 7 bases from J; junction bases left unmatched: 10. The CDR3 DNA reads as TGCGCCAGCAGCACCTCGACAGGGGGCGAGGATGAAGCTTTCTTT. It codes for CASSTSTGGEDEAFF. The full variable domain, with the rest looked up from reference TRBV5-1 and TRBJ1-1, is KAGVTQTPRYLIKTRGQQVTLSCSPISGHRSVSWYQQTPGQGLQFLFEYFSETQRNKGNFPGRFSGRQFSNSRSEMNVSTLELGDSALYLCASSTSTGGEDEAFFGQGTRLTVV.

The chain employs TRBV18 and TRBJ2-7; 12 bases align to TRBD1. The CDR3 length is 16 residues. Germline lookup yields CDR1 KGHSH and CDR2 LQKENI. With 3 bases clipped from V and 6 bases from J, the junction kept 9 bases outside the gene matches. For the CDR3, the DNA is TGTGCCAGCTCACCTGAGAAGGGGACAGGGGGCTCCGAGCAGTACTTC. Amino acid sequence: CASSPEKGTGGSEQYF.

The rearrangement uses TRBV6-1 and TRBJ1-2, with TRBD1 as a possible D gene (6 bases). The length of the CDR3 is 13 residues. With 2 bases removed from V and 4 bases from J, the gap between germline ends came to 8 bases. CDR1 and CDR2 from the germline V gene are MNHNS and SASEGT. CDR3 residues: CASSEIGGYGYTF. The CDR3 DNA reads TGTGCCAGCAGTGAAATAGGGGGCTATGGCTACACCTTC.

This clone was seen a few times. CDR3 bases: TGTGCCAGCAGTCGGACAGGGGGCAACACTGAAGCTTTCTTT. It translates to CASSRTGGNTEAFF. The chain joins TRBV6-5 to TRBJ1-1, with TRBD1 identical over 11 bases. Germline CDR1 MNHEY, CDR2 SVGAGI. This CDR3 has 14 residues. The V and J ends lost 5 bases and 2 bases, in that order; junction bases with no gene match: 1.

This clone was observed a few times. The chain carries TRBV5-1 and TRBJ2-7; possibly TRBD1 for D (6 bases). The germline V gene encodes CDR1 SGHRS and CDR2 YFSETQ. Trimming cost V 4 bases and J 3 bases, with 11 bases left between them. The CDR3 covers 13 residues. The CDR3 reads CASSEDSYYEQYV. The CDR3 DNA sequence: TGCGCCAGCAGCGAGGACAGTTACTACGAGCAGTACGTC.

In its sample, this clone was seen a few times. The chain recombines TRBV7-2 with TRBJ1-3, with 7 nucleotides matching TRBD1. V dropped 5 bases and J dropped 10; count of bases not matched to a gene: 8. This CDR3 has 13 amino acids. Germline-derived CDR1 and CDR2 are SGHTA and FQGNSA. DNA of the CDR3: TGTGCCAGCAGCCCCCTGACAGGGTCGACCATATATTTT. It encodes CASSPLTGSTIYF.

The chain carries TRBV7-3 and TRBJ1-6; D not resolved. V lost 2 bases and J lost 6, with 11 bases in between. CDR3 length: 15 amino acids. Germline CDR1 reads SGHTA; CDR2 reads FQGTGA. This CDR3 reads CASSLYDGLNSPLHF. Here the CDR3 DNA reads TGTGCCAGCAGCTTATATGACGGACTTAATTCACCCCTCCACTTT.

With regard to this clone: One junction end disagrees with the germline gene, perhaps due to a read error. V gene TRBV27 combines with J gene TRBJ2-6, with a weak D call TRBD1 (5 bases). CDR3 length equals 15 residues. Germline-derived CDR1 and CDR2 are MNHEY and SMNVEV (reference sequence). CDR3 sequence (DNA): TGTGCCAGCAGTCCCTTGGATTCTGGGGCCAACGGCCTGACTTTC. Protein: CASSPLDSGANGLTF. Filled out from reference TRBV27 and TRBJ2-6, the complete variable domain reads EAQVTQNPRYLITVTGKKLTVTCSQNMNHEYMSWYRQDPGLGLRQIYYSMNVEVTDKGDVPEGYKVSRKEKRNFPLILESPSPNQTSLYFCASSPLDSGANGLTFGAGSRLTVL.

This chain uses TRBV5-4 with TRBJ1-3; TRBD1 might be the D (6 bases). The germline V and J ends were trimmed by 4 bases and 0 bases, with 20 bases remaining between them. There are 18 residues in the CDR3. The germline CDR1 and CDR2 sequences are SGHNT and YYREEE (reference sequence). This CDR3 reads CASSPGGLGRGSGNTIYF. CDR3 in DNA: TGTGCCAGCAGCCCCGGGGGGCTAGGGAGAGGCTCTGGAAACACCATATATTTT.

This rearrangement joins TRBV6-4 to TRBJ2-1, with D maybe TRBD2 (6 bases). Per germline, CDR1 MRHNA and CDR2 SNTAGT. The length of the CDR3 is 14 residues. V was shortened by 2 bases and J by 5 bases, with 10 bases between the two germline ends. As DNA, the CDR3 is TGTGCCAGCAGTGACACTAGCCGAAACAATGAGCAGTTCTTC. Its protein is CASSDTSRNNEQFF.

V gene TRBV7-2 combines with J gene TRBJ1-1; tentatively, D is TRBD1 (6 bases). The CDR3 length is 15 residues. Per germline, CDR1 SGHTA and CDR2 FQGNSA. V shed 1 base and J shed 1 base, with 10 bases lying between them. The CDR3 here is CASSLVRDKNTEAFF. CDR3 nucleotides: TGTGCCAGCAGCTTAGTTCGGGACAAGAACACTGAAGCTTTCTTT.

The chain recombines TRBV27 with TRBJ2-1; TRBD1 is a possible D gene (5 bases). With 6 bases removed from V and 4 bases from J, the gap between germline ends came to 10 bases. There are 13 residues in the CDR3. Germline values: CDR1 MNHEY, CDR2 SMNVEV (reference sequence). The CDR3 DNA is TGTGCCAGCAGAGTTGACAGTTACAATGAGCAGTTCTTC. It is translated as CASRVDSYNEQFF.

CDR3 sequence: CASSYDGRKTGELFF. CDR3 DNA: TGTGCCAGCAGTTACGATGGGAGGAAGACCGGGGAGCTGTTTTTT. This chain uses TRBV6-5 with TRBJ2-2; maybe TRBD2 (6 bases). The germline gives CDR1 MNHEY, CDR2 SVGAGI. Trimming cost V 2 bases and J 5 bases, with 12 bases left between them. The CDR3 is made up of 15 amino acids.

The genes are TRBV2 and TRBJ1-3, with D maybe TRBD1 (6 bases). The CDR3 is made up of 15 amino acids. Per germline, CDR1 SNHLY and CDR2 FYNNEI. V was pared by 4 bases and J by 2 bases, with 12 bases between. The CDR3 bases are TGTGCCAGCAGTGTAGACACAGGGACTGGAAACACCATATATTTT. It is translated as CASSVDTGTGNTIYF.

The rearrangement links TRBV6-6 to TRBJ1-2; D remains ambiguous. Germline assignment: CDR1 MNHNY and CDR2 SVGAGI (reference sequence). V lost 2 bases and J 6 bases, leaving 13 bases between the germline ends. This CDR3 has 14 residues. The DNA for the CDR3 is TGTGCCAGCAGTTACATTCAGGATCTAAATGGCTACACCTTC. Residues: CASSYIQDLNGYTF.

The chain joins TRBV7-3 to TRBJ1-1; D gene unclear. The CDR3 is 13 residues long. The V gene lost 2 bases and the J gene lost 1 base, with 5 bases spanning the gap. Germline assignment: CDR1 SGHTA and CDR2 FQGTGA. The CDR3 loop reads CASSLVRNTEAFF. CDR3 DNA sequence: TGTGCCAGCAGCTTAGTGCGGAACACTGAAGCTTTCTTT.

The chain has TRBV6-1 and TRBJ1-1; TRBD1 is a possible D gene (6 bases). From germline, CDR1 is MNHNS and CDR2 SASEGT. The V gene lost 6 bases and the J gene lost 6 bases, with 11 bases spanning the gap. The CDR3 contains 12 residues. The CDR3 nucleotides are TGTGCCAGCAGAGCAGGGGCATCTGAAGCTTTCTTT. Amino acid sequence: CASRAGASEAFF.

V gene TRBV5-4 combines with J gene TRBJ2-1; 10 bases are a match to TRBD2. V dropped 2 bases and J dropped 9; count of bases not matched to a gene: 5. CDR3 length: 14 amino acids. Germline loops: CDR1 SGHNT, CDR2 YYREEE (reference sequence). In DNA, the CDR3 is TGTGCCAGCAGCTTAGCGGGGGGGCGAGGTGAGCAGTTCTTC. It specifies CASSLAGGRGEQFF.

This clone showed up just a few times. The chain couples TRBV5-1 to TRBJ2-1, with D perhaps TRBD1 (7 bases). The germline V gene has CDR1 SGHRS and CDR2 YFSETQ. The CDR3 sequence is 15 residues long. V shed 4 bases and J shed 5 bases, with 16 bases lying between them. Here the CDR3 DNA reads TGCGCCAGCAGCCCTTGGCAGGGGGGAGACAATGAGCAGTTCTTC. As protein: CASSPWQGGDNEQFF.

The CDR3 sequence: CASSQPLRHLTGASQYF. The CDR3 region has the DNA TGCGCCAGCAGCCAACCTCTCCGCCACTTGACAGGGGCCAGTCAGTACTTC. The chain employs TRBV4-1 and TRBJ2-4; 8 bases map to TRBD1. CDR1 is MGHRA and CDR2 is YSYEKL in the germline V gene. The J segment lost 12 bases and the V segment lost 2 bases, leaving 18 bases of the junction unmatched. This CDR3 is built from 17 residues.

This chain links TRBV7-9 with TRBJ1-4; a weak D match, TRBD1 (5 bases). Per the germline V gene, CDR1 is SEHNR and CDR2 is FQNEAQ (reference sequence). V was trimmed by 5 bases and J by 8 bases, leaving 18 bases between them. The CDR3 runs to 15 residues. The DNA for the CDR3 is TGTGCCAGCAGCCCCCCGGCGGGGCAATACGAAAAACTGTTTTTT. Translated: CASSPPAGQYEKLFF.

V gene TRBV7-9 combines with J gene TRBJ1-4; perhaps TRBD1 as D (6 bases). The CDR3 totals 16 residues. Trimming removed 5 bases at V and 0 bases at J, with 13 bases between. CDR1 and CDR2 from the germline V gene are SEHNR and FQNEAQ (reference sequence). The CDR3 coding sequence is TGTGCCAGCAGCCACAGGGTCTCCACAACTAATGAAAAACTGTTTTTT. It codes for CASSHRVSTTNEKLFF.

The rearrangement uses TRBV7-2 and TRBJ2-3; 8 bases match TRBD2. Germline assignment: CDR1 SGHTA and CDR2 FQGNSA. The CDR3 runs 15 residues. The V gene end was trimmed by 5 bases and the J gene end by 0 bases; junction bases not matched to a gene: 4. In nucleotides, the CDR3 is TGTGCCAGCAGCCCCCGGGGGGGTAGCACAGATACGCAGTATTTT. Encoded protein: CASSPRGGSTDTQYF.